The 18 T cell receptor beta chains below come from one sample, sequenced in a study of T cell responses to AZD1222 COVID-19 vaccine. The data were produced by immunoSEQ multiplex PCR, yet TCRdb's version contains in-frame clones alone and is incomplete. The data show about 67,000 clones, with around four fifths seen just once and about 6.1% held by the top ten. The specimen comprised peripheral blood, sampled 28 days after the second AZD1222 dose. These receptors were obtained from an adult who received the AZD1222 COVID-19 vaccine.

The chain joins TRBV18 to TRBJ1-2; D is uncertain. V was cut by 1 base and J by 6 bases, with 9 bases left in between. The CDR3 has 13 residues. Germline-derived CDR1 and CDR2 are KGHSH and LQKENI. CDR3 DNA sequence: TGTGCCAGCTCACCACTCGTGACGGATGGCTACACCTTC. Protein sequence: CASSPLVTDGYTF. Using reference TRBV18 and TRBJ1-2 for the parts outside the CDR3, the full variable domain is NAGVMQNPRHLVRRRGQEARLRCSPMKGHSHVYWYRQLPEEGLKFMVYLQKENIIDESGMPKERFSAEFPKEGPSILRIQQVVRGDSAAYFCASSPLVTDGYTFGSGTRLTVV.

The chain uses TRBV5-1 and TRBJ2-3; the D is unclear. CDR3 length: 14 amino acids. V was cut by 1 base and J by 5 bases, with 11 bases left in between. CDR1 SGHRS and CDR2 YFSETQ come from the germline V gene. DNA for the CDR3: TGCGCCAGCAGCTTGTCTTCAGGCCTAGATACGCAGTATTTT. It yields the protein CASSLSSGLDTQYF.

The genes are TRBV28 and TRBJ2-2; 7 positions agree with TRBD1. V trimming: 6 bases; J trimming: 6 bases; junction bases outside the gene matches: 10. Germline CDR1 and CDR2: MDHEN and SYDVKM. The CDR3 is 15 amino acids. CDR3 coding DNA: TGTGCCAGCAGGAGGGGGCTATCCCGGGCCGGGGAGCTGTTTTTT. Translated: CASRRGLSRAGELFF.

By frequency in the sample, this clone is medium-sized. V gene TRBV13 combines with J gene TRBJ1-3; 8 nucleotides match TRBD1. The CDR3 sequence is 17 residues long. Trimming at V came to 5 bases and at J to 1 base, leaving 10 bases not matched to a gene. Germline V gene sequence: CDR1 PRHDT, CDR2 FYEKMQ (reference sequence). This CDR3 is CASSPGQGRGSGNTIYF. CDR3 DNA: TGTGCCAGCAGCCCCGGACAGGGCAGGGGATCTGGAAACACCATATATTTT. Using reference TRBV13 and TRBJ1-3 for the parts outside the CDR3, the full variable domain is AAGVIQSPRHLIKEKRETATLKCYPIPRHDTVYWYQQGPGQDPQFLISFYEKMQSDKGSIPDRFSAQQFSDYHSELNMSSLELGDSALYFCASSPGQGRGSGNTIYFGEGSWLTVV.

This clone has just one count. The chain has TRBV11-3 and TRBJ1-1; a weak D match, TRBD1 (6 bases). CDR3 length: 13 amino acids. Germline V lookup: CDR1 SGHNT, CDR2 YENEEA. V lost 3 bases and J lost 14, with 19 bases in between. The CDR3 protein is CASSLDPRQGQFF. The DNA for the CDR3 is TGTGCCAGCAGCTTGGATCCGAGGCAGGGGCAATTCTTT.

This sequence joins TRBV19 and TRBJ1-1; D gene ambiguous. This CDR3 contains 12 residues. Germline-derived CDR1 and CDR2 are LNHDA and SQIVND (reference sequence). V dropped 5 bases and J dropped 3 bases, with 7 bases sitting between them. CDR3 protein: CASSPRDTEAFF. The CDR3 bases are TGTGCCAGTAGTCCCCGTGACACTGAAGCTTTCTTT.

This clone was observed a handful of times. J is TRBJ2-7 and V is TRBV12-5; TRBD1 is a possible D gene (6 bases). The CDR3 has 14 amino acids. Germline CDR1 and CDR2: LGHNT and FRNRAP. The V end was cut by 5 bases, the J end by 3 bases, with 14 bases between. In DNA form, the CDR3 reads TGTGCTAGTGGTCCCATGGACAGTTACTACGAGCAGTACTTC. Translating it yields CASGPMDSYYEQYF. The full variable domain, completed using reference TRBV12-5 and TRBJ2-7, is DARVTQTPRHKVTEMGQEVTMRCQPILGHNTVFWYRQTMMQGLELLAYFRNRAPLDDSGMPKDRFSAEMPDATLATLKIQPSEPRDSAVYFCASGPMDSYYEQYFGPGTRLTVT.

V and J are TRBV5-5 and TRBJ1-2; 8 bases agree with TRBD1. Germline V CDR1 and CDR2: SGHKS, YYEKEE (reference sequence). This CDR3 spans 13 amino acids. Germline trimming cut 0 bases from V and 7 bases from J; bases unmatched to any gene: 2. The CDR3 DNA reads as TGTGCCAGCAGCTTGGCGGACAGGGTTGGCTACACCTTC. Translation: CASSLADRVGYTF.

This chain joins TRBV15 and TRBJ1-2, with D perhaps matching TRBD1 (5 bases). The V gene's germline CDR1 is LNHNV and CDR2 YYDKDF (reference sequence). Trimming left V 1 base short and J 4 bases short, with 10 bases between. This CDR3 is built from 14 residues. The CDR3 DNA is TGTGCCACCAGCAGAGGACCGGGACCCTATGGCTACACCTTC. It codes for CATSRGPGPYGYTF.

In this sample, this clone turned up a few times. V gene TRBV9 combines with J gene TRBJ2-6; D gene ambiguous. The CDR3 is 15 amino acids. The germline gives CDR1 SGDLS, CDR2 YYNGEE. Trimming took off 0 bases at V and 2 bases at J, with 6 bases between the two ends. The CDR3 here is CASSVGSTGANVLTF. The CDR3 coding sequence is TGTGCCAGCAGCGTAGGGTCTACTGGGGCCAACGTCCTGACTTTC.

The CDR3 nucleotides read TGTGCCAGCAGTTCCGACAGGGAGGGTTTGGGGGGCTACACCTTC. Translating it yields CASSSDREGLGGYTF. The chain couples TRBV6-5 to TRBJ1-2, with 7 bases matching TRBD1. Trimming at V came to 4 bases and at J to 8 bases, leaving 13 bases not matched to a gene. The CDR3 loop spans 15 amino acids. Germline values: CDR1 MNHEY, CDR2 SVGAGI.

Written as DNA, the CDR3 is TGTGCCAGCAGTTTCCGGGCGGGGGGGTCCTATGGCTACACCTTC. Protein sequence: CASSFRAGGSYGYTF. The J gene is TRBJ1-2, the V gene TRBV28; perhaps TRBD1 as D (5 bases). The CDR3 has 15 amino acids. V shed 3 bases and J shed 4 bases, with 15 bases lying between them. Germline V gene lookup returns CDR1 MDHEN and CDR2 SYDVKM.

The chain uses TRBV10-2 and TRBJ1-1; D unclear. The CDR3 is 12 residues long. Between the trimmed V and J ends, which lost 6 bases and 5 bases, there was a span of 10 bases. Germline CDR1 reads WSHSY; CDR2 reads SAAADI. The CDR3 protein is CASRVQGTEAFF. CDR3 DNA: TGCGCCAGCAGGGTTCAAGGGACTGAAGCTTTCTTT.

The chain employs TRBV29-1 and TRBJ2-3; 10 bases align to TRBD1. Germline trimming cut 7 bases from V and 4 bases from J; bases unmatched to any gene: 5. The germline V gene has CDR1 SQVTM and CDR2 ANQGSEA. CDR3 size: 13 residues. For the CDR3, the DNA is TGCAGCGAGAAGACAGGGGGCTCAGATACGCAGTATTTT. This codes for CSEKTGGSDTQYF.

The chain has TRBV27 and TRBJ2-7; TRBD1 matches 9 bases. The CDR3 contains 15 residues. The germline CDR1 and CDR2 sequences are MNHEY and SMNVEV (reference sequence). V lost 5 bases to trimming and J lost 3 bases; unmatched junction nucleotides: 8. This CDR3 is CASSPISTGGYEQYF. In DNA form, the CDR3 reads TGTGCCAGCAGTCCGATATCGACAGGGGGCTACGAGCAGTACTTC.

The chain uses TRBV19 and TRBJ2-3; D is ambiguous. CDR1 and CDR2 from the germline V gene are LNHDA and SQIVND (reference sequence). V lost 4 bases and J lost 0, with 8 bases in between. The CDR3 is 14 residues long. The CDR3 region has the DNA TGTGCCAGTAGTACAATAGTAAGCACAGATACGCAGTATTTT. Its translation: CASSTIVSTDTQYF.

Relative to its sample, this clone is medium-sized. V usage is TRBV10-1 and J usage is TRBJ1-6; D gene ambiguous. Germline CDR1 and CDR2: WNHNN and SYGVQD (reference sequence). This CDR3 has 14 residues. Trimming took off 6 bases at V and 5 bases at J, with 11 bases between the two ends. CDR3 bases: TGCGCCAGCAGCAAGACCCGCCATAATTCACCCCTCCACTTT. Encoded protein: CASSKTRHNSPLHF.

This clone was seen a few times. The chain joins TRBV4-2 to TRBJ1-5, with D perhaps matching TRBD1 (6 bases). Trimming removed 0 bases at V and 0 bases at J, with 12 bases between. Germline CDR1 and CDR2: LGHNA and YNFKEQ. This CDR3 region has 17 residues. CDR3 nucleotides: TGTGCCAGCAGCCAAGAGTACCCGGGGGCTAGCAATCAGCCCCAGCATTTT. It is translated as CASSQEYPGASNQPQHF.